These 5 T cell receptor beta chains were sequenced from one sample in a study of cytomegalovirus exposure and HLA in healthy donors. The PCR made use of 60 Vbeta and 13 Jbeta primers. Method: immunoSEQ multiplex PCR; TCRdb's copy keeps in-frame clones and lacks some. The sample lists about 110,000 clones; less than 85% were seen once. Sequenced: PBMCs. Receptor source: a man between 18 and 29 years old in good health and CMV-seronegative.

The J gene is TRBJ2-5, the V gene TRBV19; 7 bases line up with TRBD2. V lost 1 base to trimming and J lost 0 bases; unmatched junction nucleotides: 11. Germline V gene lookup returns CDR1 LNHDA and CDR2 SQIVND (reference sequence). The CDR3 extends over 18 amino acids. The CDR3 region has the DNA TGTGCCAGTAGTATAGTCCGCGCGGCTAGCGGAAACCAAGAGACCCAGTACTTC. Translation gives CASSIVRAASGNQETQYF. The entire variable domain, with the rest obtained from reference TRBV19 and TRBJ2-5, is as follows: DGGITQSPKYLFRKEGQNVTLSCEQNLNHDAMYWYRQDPGQGLRLIYYSQIVNDFQKGDIAEGYSVSREKKESFPLTVTSAQKNPTAFYLCASSIVRAASGNQETQYFGPGTRLLVL.

The gene calls are TRBV5-1 and TRBJ1-6; D is perhaps TRBD1 (5 bases). CDR1 and CDR2 (germline): SGHRS, YFSETQ. This CDR3 has 17 amino acids. Between the trimmed V and J ends, which lost 0 bases and 6 bases, there was a span of 16 bases. The DNA of the CDR3 is TGCGCCAGCAGCTTGGGATCGGGCGCAGGGCGTAATTCACCCCTCCACTTT. It specifies CASSLGSGAGRNSPLHF.

The chain joins TRBV25-1 to TRBJ2-5; TRBD1 agrees at 9 bases. The DNA end is a closer match to TRBJ2-7, so the J assignment may be wrong. The CDR3 is made up of 14 amino acids. From germline, CDR1 is MGHDK and CDR2 SYGVNS. DNA for the CDR3: TGTGCCAGCAGTACCACAGGGGGCCCCTACGAGCAGTACTTC. Its translation is CASSTTGGPYEQYF.

V and J are TRBV6-1 and TRBJ1-2; 8 nucleotides line up with TRBD1. CDR1 is MNHNS, CDR2 SASEGT, per germline. V shed 6 bases and J 8 bases; nucleotides not matched to a gene: 8. The length of the CDR3 is 13 residues. The CDR3 reads CASSFQGAFGYTF. The CDR3 DNA follows: TGTGCCAGCAGCTTCCAGGGGGCTTTCGGCTACACCTTC.

The V gene is TRBV27, the J gene TRBJ2-5, with TRBD2 identical over 8 bases. V shed 4 bases, J shed 7 bases, and the junction held 5 bases outside the gene matches. The CDR3 runs 13 residues. Germline CDR1 is MNHEY and CDR2 is SMNVEV (reference sequence). The CDR3 loop is CASSSGLAGTQYF. The CDR3, as DNA: TGTGCCAGCAGTTCCGGACTAGCTGGGACCCAGTACTTC.